The next 12 T cell receptor beta chains were all read from a single sample in a study of shared clonotypes between healthy human individuals. This table comes from immunoSEQ multiplex PCR, and its TCRdb copy is limited to in-frame clones, with some not included. The sample holds about 520,000 clones, approximately 95% seen once. Sequencing input: naive CD4+ T cells sorted from blood. Stated subset: CD45RA+ positively selected. Receptors originate from a woman aged 25 to 45 in good health.

The genes are TRBV6-6 and TRBJ2-7; 8 bases are shared with TRBD1. J gave up 6 bases and V 6 bases, and 7 bases lay outside the gene matches. The CDR3 sequence is 13 residues long. Germline CDR1 is MNHNY and CDR2 is SVGAGI (reference sequence). This CDR3 is CASSLDRVSEQYF. The CDR3 DNA is TGTGCCAGCAGCCTGGACAGGGTTTCCGAGCAGTACTTC.

This clone turned up a few times. This chain uses TRBV19 with TRBJ1-5; 9 positions match TRBD1. In germline, CDR1 is LNHDA, CDR2 SQIVND (reference sequence). V lost 6 bases and J lost 6; bases outside the gene matches: 6. The CDR3 contains 14 residues. The CDR3 sequence: CASSRTGAGQPQHF. The DNA for the CDR3 is TGTGCCAGTAGCCGGACAGGGGCCGGTCAGCCCCAGCATTTT.

J is TRBJ1-1 and V is TRBV28; the D is unclear. Germline assignment: CDR1 MDHEN and CDR2 SYDVKM. The CDR3 is 13 amino acids. The V end lost 6 bases, the J end lost 0 bases, and 8 bases lay between the germline ends. The CDR3 region has the DNA TGTGCCAGCAGATCAGACATGAACACTGAAGCTTTCTTT. It yields the protein CASRSDMNTEAFF.

V gene TRBV29-1 combines with J gene TRBJ1-2, with D unresolved. V shed 1 base and J shed 1 base, with 13 bases lying between them. This CDR3 region has 15 residues. CDR1 is SQVTM and CDR2 is ANQGSEA in the germline V gene. Here the CDR3 DNA reads TGCAGCGTTGAAGGCTTGGGCAGTGATAACTATGGCTACACCTTC. It encodes CSVEGLGSDNYGYTF.

The chain carries TRBV4-1 and TRBJ1-5; 9 bases fit TRBD1. This CDR3 spans 17 amino acids. CDR1 and CDR2 from the germline V gene are MGHRA and YSYEKL. V dropped 4 bases and J dropped 7; count of bases not matched to a gene: 14. The CDR3 nucleotides are TGCGCCAGCAGCCCCCTCTGGGGGACAGGGATGAGGCAGCCCCAGCATTTT. Its translation is CASSPLWGTGMRQPQHF.

This rearrangement joins TRBV5-6 to TRBJ1-1; TRBD1 aligns across 9 bases. Germline CDR1 and CDR2: SGHDT and YYEEEE. The CDR3 runs to 17 residues. The V gene end was trimmed by 4 bases and the J gene end by 2 bases; junction bases not matched to a gene: 12. CDR3 protein: CASSRVGVQGANTEAFF. As DNA, the CDR3 is TGTGCCAGCAGCCGAGTGGGGGTACAGGGGGCCAACACTGAAGCTTTCTTT.

This clone was observed a handful of times. V and J are TRBV6-5 and TRBJ1-2; tentatively, D is TRBD1 (5 bases). CDR1 is MNHEY and CDR2 is SVGAGI in the germline V gene. The V end was cut by 7 bases, the J end by 4 bases, with 16 bases between. The CDR3 has 14 residues. The CDR3 nucleotides are TGTGCCAGCACCACGGGACGGCTCCTCTATGGCTACACCTTC. Its protein is CASTTGRLLYGYTF.

The chain uses TRBV5-1 and TRBJ2-1; D remains ambiguous. V was cut by 7 bases and J by 4 bases, with 18 bases left in between. Germline CDR1 and CDR2: SGHRS and YFSETQ. The CDR3 sequence is 15 residues long. The CDR3 nucleotides are TGCGCCAGCGCTCTGGGGATAGGAGAATACAATGAGCAGTTCTTC. This sequence encodes CASALGIGEYNEQFF.

This clone appeared once. The rearrangement links TRBV30 to TRBJ1-1; D uncertain. Germline-derived CDR1 and CDR2 are GTSNPN and SVGIG (reference sequence). Trimming shortened V by 3 bases and J by 7 bases, and 15 bases separated the two germline ends. This CDR3 has 13 amino acids. CDR3: CAWRTDSYGEAFF. DNA for the CDR3: TGTGCCTGGAGAACTGATTCCTACGGTGAAGCTTTCTTT.

V gene TRBV9 combines with J gene TRBJ1-2; unclear D gene. Germline CDR1 reads SGDLS; CDR2 reads YYNGEE. This CDR3 has 13 residues. Trimming shortened V by 0 bases and J by 4 bases, and 7 bases separated the two germline ends. CDR3 DNA: TGTGCCAGCAGCGTAGGCACGGCCTATGGCTACACCTTC. Protein sequence: CASSVGTAYGYTF.

The chain links TRBV28 to TRBJ1-4; 8 bases line up with TRBD1. Losses at the gene ends were 6 bases for V and 11 bases for J; bases not matched to a gene: 8. The CDR3 spans 13 residues. In germline, CDR1 is MDHEN, CDR2 SYDVKM. CDR3 coding DNA: TGTGCCAGCAGCCAAACGACAGGGGTGAAACTGTTTTTT. Its protein product is CASSQTTGVKLFF.

The chain combines TRBV6-5 with TRBJ2-7; 8 positions match TRBD1. Germline CDR1 MNHEY, CDR2 SVGAGI. V shed 3 bases and J 3 bases; nucleotides not matched to a gene: 10. The CDR3 is 16 amino acids. The CDR3 DNA sequence: TGTGCCAGCAGTTATGGGCCGACAGGGGATCGCTACGAGCAGTACTTC. Translating gives CASSYGPTGDRYEQYF.